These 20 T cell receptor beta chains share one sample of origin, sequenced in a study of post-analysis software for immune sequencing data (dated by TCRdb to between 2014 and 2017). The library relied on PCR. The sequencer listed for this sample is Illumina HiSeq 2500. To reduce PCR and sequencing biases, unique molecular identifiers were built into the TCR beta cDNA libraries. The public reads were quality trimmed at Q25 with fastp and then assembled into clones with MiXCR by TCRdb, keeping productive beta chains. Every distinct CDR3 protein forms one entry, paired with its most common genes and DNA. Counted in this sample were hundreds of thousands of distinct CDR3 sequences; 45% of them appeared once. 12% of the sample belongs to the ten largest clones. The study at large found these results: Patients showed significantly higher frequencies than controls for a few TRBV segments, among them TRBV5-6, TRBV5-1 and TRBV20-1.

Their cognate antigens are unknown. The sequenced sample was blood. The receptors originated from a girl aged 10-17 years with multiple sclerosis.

The CDR3 here is CASSLVQGQYF. In DNA form, the CDR3 reads TGTGCCAGCAGCTTAGTCCAGGGTCAGTACTTC. This sequence joins TRBV7-9 and TRBJ2-5; D perhaps matches TRBD1 (5 bases). The V end lost 1 base, the J end lost 11 bases, and 8 bases lay between the germline ends. This CDR3 has 11 amino acids. Germline CDR1 reads SEHNR; CDR2 reads FQNEAQ (reference sequence).

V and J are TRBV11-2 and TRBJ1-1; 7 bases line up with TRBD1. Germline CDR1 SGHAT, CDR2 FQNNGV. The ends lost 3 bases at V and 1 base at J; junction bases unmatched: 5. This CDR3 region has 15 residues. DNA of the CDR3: TGTGCCAGCAGCTTGAAGGGGGCATGGAACACTGAAGCTTTCTTT. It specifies CASSLKGAWNTEAFF.

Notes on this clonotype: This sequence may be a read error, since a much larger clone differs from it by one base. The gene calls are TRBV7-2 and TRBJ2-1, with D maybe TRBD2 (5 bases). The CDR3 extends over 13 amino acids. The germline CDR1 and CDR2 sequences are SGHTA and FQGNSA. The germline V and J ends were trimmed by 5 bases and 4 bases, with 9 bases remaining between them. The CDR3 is CASSVPGYNEQFF. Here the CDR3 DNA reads TGTGCCAGCAGCGTGCCGGGGTACAATGAGCAGTTCTTC.

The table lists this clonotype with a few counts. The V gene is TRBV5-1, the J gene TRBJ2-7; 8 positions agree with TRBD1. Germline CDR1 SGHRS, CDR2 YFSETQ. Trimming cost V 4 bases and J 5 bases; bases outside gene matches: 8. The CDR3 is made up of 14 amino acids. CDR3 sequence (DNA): TGCGCCAGCAGCACGACAGGGGATATCGACGAGCAGTACTTC. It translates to CASSTTGDIDEQYF.

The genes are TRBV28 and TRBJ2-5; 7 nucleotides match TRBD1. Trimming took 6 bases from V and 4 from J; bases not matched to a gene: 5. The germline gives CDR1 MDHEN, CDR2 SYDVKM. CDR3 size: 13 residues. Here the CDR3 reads CASSSGGPETQYF. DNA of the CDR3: TGTGCCAGCAGCTCAGGGGGACCAGAGACCCAGTACTTC.

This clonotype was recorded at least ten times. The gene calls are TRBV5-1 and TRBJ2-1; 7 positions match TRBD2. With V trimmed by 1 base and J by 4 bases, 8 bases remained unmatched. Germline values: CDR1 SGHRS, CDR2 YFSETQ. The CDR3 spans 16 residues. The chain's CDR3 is CASSLKSVAGYNEQFF. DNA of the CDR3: TGCGCCAGCAGCTTGAAGTCAGTAGCGGGTTACAATGAGCAGTTCTTC.

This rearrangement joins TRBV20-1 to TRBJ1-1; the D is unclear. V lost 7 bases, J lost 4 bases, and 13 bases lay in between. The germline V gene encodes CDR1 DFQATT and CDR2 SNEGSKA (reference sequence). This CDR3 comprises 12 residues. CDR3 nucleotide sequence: TGCAGTGTAGGAGACTGGGGCACTGAAGCTTTCTTT. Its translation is CSVGDWGTEAFF.

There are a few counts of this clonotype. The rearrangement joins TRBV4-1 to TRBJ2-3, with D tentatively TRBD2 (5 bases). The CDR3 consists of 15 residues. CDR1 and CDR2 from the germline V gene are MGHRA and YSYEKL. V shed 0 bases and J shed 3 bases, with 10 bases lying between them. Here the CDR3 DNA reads TGCGCCAGCAGCCAAGAAGAGCGGAGGACAGATACGCAGTATTTT. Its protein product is CASSQEERRTDTQYF.

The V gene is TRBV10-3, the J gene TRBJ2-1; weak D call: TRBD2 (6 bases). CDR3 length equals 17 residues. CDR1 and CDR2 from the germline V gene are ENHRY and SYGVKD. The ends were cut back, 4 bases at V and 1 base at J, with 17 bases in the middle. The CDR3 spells CAISAGLAAKSYNEQFF. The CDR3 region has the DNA TGTGCCATCAGTGCGGGGTTAGCGGCCAAGTCCTACAATGAGCAGTTCTTC.

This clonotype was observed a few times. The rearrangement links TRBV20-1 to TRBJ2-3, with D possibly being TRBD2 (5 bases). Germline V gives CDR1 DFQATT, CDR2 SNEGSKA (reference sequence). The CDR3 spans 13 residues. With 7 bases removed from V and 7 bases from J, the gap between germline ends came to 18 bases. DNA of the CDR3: TGCAGTGTTCCGATCCAAGCGGCTAATACGCAGTATTTT. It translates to CSVPIQAANTQYF.

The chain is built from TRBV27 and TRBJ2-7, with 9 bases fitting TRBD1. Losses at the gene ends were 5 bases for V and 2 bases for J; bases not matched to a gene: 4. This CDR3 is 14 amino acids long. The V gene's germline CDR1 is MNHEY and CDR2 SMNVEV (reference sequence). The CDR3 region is CASSDRDRAYEQYF. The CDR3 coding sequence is TGTGCCAGCAGTGACCGGGACAGGGCCTACGAGCAGTACTTC.

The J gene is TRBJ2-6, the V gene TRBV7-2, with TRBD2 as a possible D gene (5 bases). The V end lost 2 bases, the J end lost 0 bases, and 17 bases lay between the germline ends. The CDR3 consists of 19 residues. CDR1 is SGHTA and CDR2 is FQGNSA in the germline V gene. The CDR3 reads CASSLIGGGGNSGANVLTF. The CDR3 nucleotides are TGTGCCAGCAGCTTAATCGGCGGAGGAGGAAACTCTGGGGCCAACGTCCTGACTTTC. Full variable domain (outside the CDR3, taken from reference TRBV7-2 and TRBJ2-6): GAGVSQSPSNKVTEKGKDVELRCDPISGHTALYWYRQSLGQGLEFLIYFQGNSAPDKSGLPSDRFSAERTGGSVSTLTIQRTQQEDSAVYLCASSLIGGGGNSGANVLTFGAGSRLTVL.

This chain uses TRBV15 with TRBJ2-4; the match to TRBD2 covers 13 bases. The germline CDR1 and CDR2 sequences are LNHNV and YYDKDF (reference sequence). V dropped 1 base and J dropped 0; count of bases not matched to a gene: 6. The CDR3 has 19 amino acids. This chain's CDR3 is CATSRVGTSGILAKNIQYF. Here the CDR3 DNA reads TGTGCCACCAGCAGAGTGGGGACTAGCGGGATCCTAGCCAAAAACATTCAGTACTTC.

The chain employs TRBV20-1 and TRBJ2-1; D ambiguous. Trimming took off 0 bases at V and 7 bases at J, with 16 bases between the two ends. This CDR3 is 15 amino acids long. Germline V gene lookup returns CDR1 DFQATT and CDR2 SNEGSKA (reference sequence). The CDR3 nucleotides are TGCAGTGCTAGAGATCATCAGAGGTTTAAGAATGAGCAGTTCTTC. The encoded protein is CSARDHQRFKNEQFF.

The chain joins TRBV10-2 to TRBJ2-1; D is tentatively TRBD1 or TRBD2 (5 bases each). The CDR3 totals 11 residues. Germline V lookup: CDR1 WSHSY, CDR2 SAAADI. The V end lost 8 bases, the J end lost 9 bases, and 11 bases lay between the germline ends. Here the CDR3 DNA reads TGCGCCAGCTCAGCAGGGAGTGAGCAGTTCTTC. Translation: CASSAGSEQFF.

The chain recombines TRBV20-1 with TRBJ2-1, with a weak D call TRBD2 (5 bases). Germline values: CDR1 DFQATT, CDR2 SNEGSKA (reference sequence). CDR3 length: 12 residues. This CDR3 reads CSCHPGKGEQFF. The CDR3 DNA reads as TGCAGCTGCCACCCGGGGAAGGGTGAGCAGTTCTTC.

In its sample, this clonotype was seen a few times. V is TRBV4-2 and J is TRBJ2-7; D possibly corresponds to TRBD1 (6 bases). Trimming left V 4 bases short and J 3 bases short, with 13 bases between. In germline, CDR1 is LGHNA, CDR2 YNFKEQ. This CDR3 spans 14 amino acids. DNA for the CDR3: TGTGCCAGCAGCCGACTCGGACAGTACTACGAGCAGTACTTC. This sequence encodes CASSRLGQYYEQYF.

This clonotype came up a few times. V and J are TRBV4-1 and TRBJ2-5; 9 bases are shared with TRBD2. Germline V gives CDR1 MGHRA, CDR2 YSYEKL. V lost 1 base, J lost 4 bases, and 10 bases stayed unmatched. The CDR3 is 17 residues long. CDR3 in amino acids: CASSQGQSLAGRETQYF. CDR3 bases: TGCGCCAGCAGCCAAGGCCAAAGCCTAGCGGGAAGAGAGACCCAGTACTTC.

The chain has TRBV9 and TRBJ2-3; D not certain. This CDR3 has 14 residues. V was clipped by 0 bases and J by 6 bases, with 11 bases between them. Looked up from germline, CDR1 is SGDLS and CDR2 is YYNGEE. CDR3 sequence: CASSVVRAWDTQYF. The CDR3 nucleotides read TGTGCCAGCAGCGTAGTTCGGGCTTGGGATACGCAGTATTTT.

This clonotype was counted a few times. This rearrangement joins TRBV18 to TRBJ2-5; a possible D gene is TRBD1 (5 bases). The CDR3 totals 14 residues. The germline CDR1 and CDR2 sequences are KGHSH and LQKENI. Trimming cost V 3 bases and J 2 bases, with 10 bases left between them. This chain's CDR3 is CASSPSRTQETQYF. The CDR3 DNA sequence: TGTGCCAGCTCACCTAGCAGGACACAAGAGACCCAGTACTTC.